This T cell receptor beta chain was sequenced for a study of T cells in Graves' hyperthyroidism and ophthalmopathy. Findings and caveats of the study: Most expanded thyroid clonotypes above 0.001 also appeared in blood.

The CDR3 is 13 amino acids. Germline lookup yields CDR1 SEHNR and CDR2 FQNEAQ (reference sequence). Diagnosing involved the use of clinical symptoms, serum thyroxine and TRAb, thyroid ultrasound and orbital computed tomography. Authors of the study amplified TCR beta CDR3 regions from RNA transcripts. Using the HTBI primer set, a first-round RT-PCR was run on the TCR CDR3. TCRdb re-analysed the multiplex PCR reads in MiXCR, keeping a single row per CDR3 protein. The table includes hundreds of thousands of distinct CDR3 sequences, approximately 42% detected once. About this clonotype itself: As yet, its antigen is unknown. The junction and the germline gene differ at one end; a read error may be behind it.

The sequenced sample consisted of peripheral blood or thyroid tissue (not recorded which). The source is an adult man with Graves' disease, either hyperthyroidism or ophthalmopathy (not recorded which). The chain links TRBV7-9 to TRBJ2-6; possible D gene TRBD2, 7 bases. As DNA, the CDR3 is TGTGCCAGCAGCTACCGGGGGGCCTACGTCCTGACTTTC. Protein: CASSYRGAYVLTF.